This T cell receptor beta chain is drawn from a study of vaccination effects on CD4 cells after COVID-19. With regard to this clone: What it recognizes is unknown.

The CDR3 consists of 13 residues. The V end lost 0 bases, the J end lost 0 bases, and 2 bases lay between the germline ends. Germline V gene data show CDR1 as LNHNV and CDR2 as YYDKDF (reference sequence). Sequencing was performed with immunoSEQ multiplex PCR; in TCRdb, only in-frame clones are kept and a portion is missing. The sample records 20,000 to 25,000 clones, 73% being singletons. Before sequencing took place, the ViraFEST assay used viral peptide pools to expand antigen-specific CD4+ T cells. Following a roughly 11-day culture, CD4+ T cells were purified. The chain couples TRBV15 to TRBJ1-1, with no clear D. The source was CD4+ T cells from PBMCs cultured with HCoV-229E spike peptides, collected before COVID-19 vaccination. This clonotype was sampled from a human donor who received a COVID-19 vaccine. The CDR3 DNA reads as TGTGCCACCAGCAGAGAAGTGAACACTGAAGCTTTCTTT. This sequence encodes CATSREVNTEAFF.